The 18 T cell receptor beta chains listed next were all sequenced from one sample in a study of blood T cell repertoires in COVID-19. TCRdb's table, derived via immunoSEQ multiplex PCR, lists solely in-frame clones and lacks some. Found here are about 130,000 clones, about 74% of them singletons; the top ten hold 6%. The sequencing input was peripheral blood. Every receptor here comes from a man aged 80 or over with COVID-19, enrolled during active disease.

The rearrangement uses TRBV15 and TRBJ1-2; TRBD1 matches at 7 bases. The CDR3 is 16 residues long. Trimming at V came to 0 bases and at J to 8 bases, leaving 12 bases not matched to a gene. Germline V gives CDR1 LNHNV, CDR2 YYDKDF (reference sequence). CDR3: CATSRDLDRVGDGYTF. CDR3 sequence (DNA): TGTGCCACCAGCAGAGACCTTGACAGGGTGGGCGACGGCTACACCTTC.

The chain has TRBV29-1 and TRBJ2-5; 9 nucleotides line up with TRBD2. Germline assignment: CDR1 SQVTM and CDR2 ANQGSEA. The V segment lost 7 bases and the J segment 5 bases; nucleotides outside the gene matches: 5. This CDR3 is 12 amino acids long. The CDR3 sequence is CSATTSGETQYF. The CDR3, as DNA: TGCAGCGCAACCACTAGCGGGGAGACCCAGTACTTC.

The gene calls are TRBV5-4 and TRBJ2-1; TRBD2 matches 11 bases. The V gene end was trimmed by 2 bases and the J gene end by 7 bases; junction bases not matched to a gene: 5. The CDR3 extends over 15 amino acids. Per the germline V gene, CDR1 is SGHNT and CDR2 is YYREEE (reference sequence). In DNA form, the CDR3 reads TGTGCCAGCAGCTTACTTAGCGGGAGGGCAAATGAGCAGTTCTTC. It codes for CASSLLSGRANEQFF.

V and J are TRBV2 and TRBJ1-3, with 8 nucleotides matching TRBD1. This CDR3 comprises 16 residues. Germline-derived CDR1 and CDR2 are SNHLY and FYNNEI. Losses at the gene ends were 3 bases for V and 2 bases for J; bases not matched to a gene: 6. CDR3 in amino acids: CASSEFQGATGNTIYF. CDR3 coding DNA: TGTGCCAGCAGTGAGTTTCAGGGGGCGACTGGAAACACCATATATTTT.

The chain combines TRBV4-1 with TRBJ2-3; TRBD2 aligns across 14 bases. This CDR3 spans 17 amino acids. V lost 1 base and J lost 2; bases outside the gene matches: 2. CDR1 and CDR2 from the germline V gene are MGHRA and YSYEKL. CDR3 residues: CASSQGLAGGFTDTQYF. The CDR3 DNA is TGCGCCAGCAGCCAAGGACTAGCGGGAGGGTTCACAGATACGCAGTATTTT.

The chain employs TRBV28 and TRBJ2-7; tentatively, D is TRBD2 (6 bases). Looked up from germline, CDR1 is MDHEN and CDR2 is SYDVKM. V was cut by 1 base and J by 6 bases, with 10 bases left in between. CDR3 size: 13 residues. In DNA form, the CDR3 reads TGTGCCAGCAGTTTATTGGAGGGCTCCGAGCAGTACTTC. Translation: CASSLLEGSEQYF.

CDR3 DNA: TGTGCCAGCAGCCGGGGGTTTGGGGCCCTCCACTTT. It codes for CASSRGFGALHF. This chain uses TRBV28 with TRBJ1-6, with TRBD1 as a possible D gene (5 bases). The CDR3 covers 12 residues. The germline V gene encodes CDR1 MDHEN and CDR2 SYDVKM. V was cut by 6 bases and J by 14 bases, with 14 bases left in between.

This clone was observed a few times. The rearrangement joins TRBV28 to TRBJ2-1; D is possibly TRBD1 (6 bases). V lost 2 bases and J lost 8, with 16 bases in between. The CDR3 has 15 amino acids. Germline V CDR1 and CDR2: MDHEN, SYDVKM. The CDR3 DNA is TGTGCCAGCAGTTTAGGCTGGGACAAATTTGATGAGCAGTTCTTC. It encodes CASSLGWDKFDEQFF.

This clone was counted a few times. The V and J genes are TRBV5-1 and TRBJ2-7; possible D gene TRBD1, 5 bases. Germline values: CDR1 SGHRS, CDR2 YFSETQ. The CDR3 has 15 residues. V was cut by 4 bases and J by 0 bases, with 14 bases left in between. The CDR3 reads CASSPGHPSSYEQYF. CDR3 nucleotide sequence: TGCGCCAGCAGCCCAGGGCATCCCAGCTCCTACGAGCAGTACTTC.

J is TRBJ2-5 and V is TRBV19, with D unclear. V lost 6 bases and J lost 2, with 10 bases in between. The germline V gene encodes CDR1 LNHDA and CDR2 SQIVND (reference sequence). This CDR3 has 13 amino acids. This CDR3 reads CASSSDKQETQYF. The CDR3, as DNA: TGTGCCAGTAGCTCAGACAAGCAAGAGACCCAGTACTTC. The variable domain in full, with the rest retrieved from reference TRBV19 and TRBJ2-5, is DGGITQSPKYLFRKEGQNVTLSCEQNLNHDAMYWYRQDPGQGLRLIYYSQIVNDFQKGDIAEGYSVSREKKESFPLTVTSAQKNPTAFYLCASSSDKQETQYFGPGTRLLVL.

The chain is built from TRBV13 and TRBJ1-2, with D possibly being TRBD1 (6 bases). Germline loops: CDR1 PRHDT, CDR2 FYEKMQ (reference sequence). V shed 3 bases and J shed 7 bases, with 18 bases lying between them. The CDR3 has 15 residues. The DNA for the CDR3 is TGTGCCAGCAGCTTCTTTGAGAGGGGGTTGGGTGGCTACACCTTC. Its protein is CASSFFERGLGGYTF. The variable domain in full, with the rest retrieved from reference TRBV13 and TRBJ1-2, is AAGVIQSPRHLIKEKRETATLKCYPIPRHDTVYWYQQGPGQDPQFLISFYEKMQSDKGSIPDRFSAQQFSDYHSELNMSSLELGDSALYFCASSFFERGLGGYTFGSGTRLTVV.

The chain has TRBV11-3 and TRBJ2-1, with 9 bases lining up with TRBD1. This CDR3 contains 15 residues. The trim removed 4 bases at V and 4 bases at J, leaving 5 bases unmatched. CDR1 and CDR2 (germline): SGHNT, YENEEA. CDR3 region: CASSSGQGSYNEQFF. As DNA, the CDR3 is TGTGCCAGCAGCTCAGGACAGGGGTCGTACAATGAGCAGTTCTTC.

This sequence joins TRBV4-2 and TRBJ2-3; TRBD2 is a possible D gene (6 bases). Deletions cut 0 bases from V and 0 bases from J, with 10 bases between. The CDR3 extends over 16 amino acids. Germline values: CDR1 LGHNA, CDR2 YNFKEQ. The CDR3 protein is CASSQEASGSTDTQYF. The CDR3 DNA is TGTGCCAGCAGCCAAGAAGCGAGCGGGAGCACAGATACGCAGTATTTT.

This clone came up a few times. The chain joins TRBV28 to TRBJ2-5; D is perhaps TRBD1 (5 bases). This CDR3 is built from 14 residues. Germline lookup yields CDR1 MDHEN and CDR2 SYDVKM. Trimming shortened V by 5 bases and J by 4 bases, and 14 bases separated the two germline ends. CDR3 sequence reads: CASSPQGWAETQYF. CDR3 in DNA: TGTGCCAGCAGTCCGCAGGGTTGGGCAGAGACCCAGTACTTC.

Regarding this clone: Germline and junction disagree at one end, which may indicate a read error. The chain joins TRBV7-7 to TRBJ2-5, with 9 bases identical to TRBD2. The CDR3 consists of 16 residues. CDR1 is SSHAT and CDR2 is FNYEAQ in the germline V gene (reference sequence). CDR3 loop: CASSLAASGKTETQYF. DNA for the CDR3: TGTGCTAGCAGCTTAGCGGCTAGCGGGAAGACGGAGACCCAGTACTTC.

This clone was seen a few times. The genes are TRBV11-1 and TRBJ1-1, with TRBD1 matching over 10 bases. V lost 6 bases and J lost 4; bases outside the gene matches: 5. CDR1 SGHAT and CDR2 FQDESV come from the germline V gene (reference sequence). The CDR3 sequence is 14 residues long. The CDR3, as DNA: TGTGCCAGCAGTCTCGGGACAGGGGCCACTGAAGCTTTCTTT. Translation: CASSLGTGATEAFF.

The table lists this clone with a count of one. The rearrangement links TRBV4-2 to TRBJ2-7; a weak D match, TRBD1 (7 bases). Trimming stripped 0 bases from V and 1 base from J, with 16 bases between. CDR1 is LGHNA, CDR2 YNFKEQ, per germline. This CDR3 contains 17 residues. In nucleotides, the CDR3 is TGTGCCAGCAGCCAAGATTGTGGGGACAGCGGGTCCTACGAGCAGTACTTC. This gives the protein CASSQDCGDSGSYEQYF.

This sequence joins TRBV30 and TRBJ2-5; D perhaps matches TRBD1 (5 bases). CDR1 is GTSNPN and CDR2 is SVGIG in the germline V gene (reference sequence). This CDR3 contains 13 residues. V gave up 2 bases and J gave up 5 bases, with 12 bases separating them. CDR3 loop: CAWSSPAGETQYF. DNA of the CDR3: TGTGCCTGGAGTTCTCCCGCAGGGGAGACCCAGTACTTC. The whole variable domain, remainder taken from reference TRBV30 and TRBJ2-5, is SQTIHQWPATLVQPVGSPLSLECTVEGTSNPNLYWYRQAAGRGLQLLFYSVGIGQISSEVPQNLSASRPQDRQFILSSKKLLLSDSGFYLCAWSSPAGETQYFGPGTRLLVL.